What follows are 14 T cell receptor beta chains derived from one specimen sequenced in a study of T cell changes during pregnancy in multiple sclerosis. Sequencing used immunoSEQ multiplex PCR; TCRdb keeps in-frame clones, though not all of them. The top ten hold about 2% of the sample, which has about 51,000 clones, 93% seen once. Source: peripheral blood, taken in the second trimester of pregnancy. Every receptor here comes from a female donor with multiple sclerosis, enrolled in a pregnancy study.

V is TRBV20-1 and J is TRBJ2-1, with D unclear. This CDR3 is built from 11 residues. V gave up 3 bases and J gave up 5 bases, with 5 bases separating them. The germline V gene has CDR1 DFQATT and CDR2 SNEGSKA (reference sequence). This CDR3 is CSASWHNEQFF. CDR3 nucleotide sequence: TGCAGTGCTAGTTGGCACAATGAGCAGTTCTTC.

CDR3 nucleotides: TGTGCCAGCTCACCAGTTGCGTCGCAGGGAAACAATCAGCCCCAGCATTTT. Protein: CASSPVASQGNNQPQHF. This chain connects TRBV18 to TRBJ1-5; weak D call: TRBD1 (5 bases). CDR3 size: 17 residues. V was cut by 2 bases and J by 3 bases, with 17 bases left in between. CDR1 is KGHSH and CDR2 is LQKENI in the germline V gene.

As to this clone: Germline and junction disagree at one end, which may indicate a read error. The chain has TRBV18 and TRBJ2-1, with TRBD2 identical over 12 bases. Looked up from germline, CDR1 is KGHSH and CDR2 is LQKENI. CDR3 size: 16 residues. The CDR3 loop reads CASSSQTSGRTNEQFF. The CDR3 bases are TGTGCCAGCTCATCCCAGACTAGCGGGAGAACGAATGAACAGTTCTTC. The complete variable domain, with remaining parts taken from reference TRBV18 and TRBJ2-1, reads NAGVMQNPRHLVRRRGQEARLRCSPMKGHSHVYWYRQLPEEGLKFMVYLQKENIIDESGMPKERFSAEFPKEGPSILRIQQVVRGDSAAYFCASSSQTSGRTNEQFFGPGTRLTVL.

This clone was seen a single time. This rearrangement joins TRBV7-9 to TRBJ1-1; D might be TRBD1 (6 bases). CDR1 and CDR2 (germline): SEHNR, FQNEAQ (reference sequence). This CDR3 contains 16 residues. V dropped 5 bases and J dropped 0 bases, with 16 bases sitting between them. The CDR3 DNA sequence: TGTGCCAGCAGCCCCCAGGGGCACGCCGTGAACACTGAAGCTTTCTTT. It encodes CASSPQGHAVNTEAFF.

This clone was observed a handful of times. The rearrangement links TRBV7-9 to TRBJ2-7; the D is unclear. The CDR3 is made up of 14 amino acids. Germline V gene data show CDR1 as SEHNR and CDR2 as FQNEAQ (reference sequence). Trimming pared 1 base from V and 0 bases from J, leaving 7 bases between. CDR3 in DNA: TGTGCCAGCAGCTTAGAGTTGAGCTCCTACGAGCAGTACTTC. This codes for CASSLELSSYEQYF. Drawing the rest from reference TRBV7-9 and TRBJ2-7, the complete variable domain is DTGVSQNPRHKITKRGQNVTFRCDPISEHNRLYWYRQTLGQGPEFLTYFQNEAQLEKSRLLSDRFSAERPKGSFSTLEIQRTEQGDSAMYLCASSLELSSYEQYFGPGTRLTVT.

V usage is TRBV5-5 and J usage is TRBJ2-6; TRBD1 is a possible D gene (6 bases). There are 17 residues in the CDR3. Germline V gene data show CDR1 as SGHKS and CDR2 as YYEKEE (reference sequence). Trimming stripped 2 bases from V and 2 bases from J, with 14 bases between. Here the CDR3 DNA reads TGTGCCAGCAGCTTTAAGGACAGCGCGGCTGGGGCCAACGTCCTGACTTTC. As protein: CASSFKDSAAGANVLTF.

The CDR3 reads CASCEPGTLRNQPQHF. The CDR3 nucleotides are TGTGCCAGCTGCGAGCCCGGGACTCTCCGAAATCAGCCCCAGCATTTT. This chain connects TRBV5-8 to TRBJ1-5, with a tentative D call TRBD1 (5 bases). Germline V gives CDR1 SGHTS, CDR2 YDEGEE. The CDR3 is 16 amino acids. Trimming shortened V by 7 bases and J by 4 bases, and 21 bases separated the two germline ends.

The genes are TRBV7-9 and TRBJ1-5; the D is unclear. V lost 4 bases to trimming and J lost 6 bases, with 7 bases between them. The V gene's germline CDR1 is SEHNR and CDR2 FQNEAQ (reference sequence). There are 12 residues in the CDR3. CDR3 amino acids: CASSSPGQPQHF. CDR3 bases: TGTGCCAGCAGCTCGCCAGGTCAGCCCCAGCATTTT.

The chain joins TRBV5-4 to TRBJ1-1; weak D call: TRBD1 (6 bases). The CDR3 length is 15 residues. V was shortened by 4 bases and J by 4 bases, with 17 bases between the two germline ends. CDR1 and CDR2 (germline): SGHNT, YYREEE (reference sequence). This CDR3 reads CASSLPTGRGTEAFF. The CDR3 coding sequence is TGTGCCAGCAGCCTCCCCACAGGGAGGGGCACTGAAGCTTTCTTT.

This clone has just one count. V usage is TRBV6-5 and J usage is TRBJ1-1; 7 bases are shared with TRBD1. This CDR3 is 16 amino acids long. Germline V gene data show CDR1 as MNHEY and CDR2 as SVGAGI. V lost 2 bases, J lost 1 base, and 7 bases stayed unmatched. For the CDR3, the DNA is TGTGCCAGCAGTTACCCCGACAGGGATGGGAACACTGAAGCTTTCTTT. Protein: CASSYPDRDGNTEAFF.

Only a few counts were recorded for this clone. The chain joins TRBV7-8 to TRBJ2-7, with D possibly TRBD1 on 6 matching bases. The V end was cut by 4 bases, the J end by 3 bases, with 10 bases between. The germline V gene encodes CDR1 SGHVS and CDR2 FQNEAQ. This CDR3 has 13 amino acids. CDR3 loop: CASSWDTLYEQYF. CDR3 DNA sequence: TGTGCCAGCAGCTGGGACACTCTCTACGAGCAGTACTTC.

The J gene is TRBJ2-3, the V gene TRBV9, with 11 bases that match TRBD2. Germline V CDR1 and CDR2: SGDLS, YYNGEE. Unmatched junction bases numbered 12, after V lost 3 bases and J lost 6 bases. CDR3 size: 17 residues. The CDR3 sequence is CASSDPLAGGAMDTQYF. CDR3 DNA sequence: TGTGCCAGCAGCGACCCCCTAGCGGGGGGCGCAATGGATACGCAGTATTTT.

The gene calls are TRBV7-9 and TRBJ1-2; no reliable D call. V lost 3 bases, J lost 0 bases, and 8 bases lay in between. Germline V gene data show CDR1 as SEHNR and CDR2 as FQNEAQ (reference sequence). There are 14 residues in the CDR3. The CDR3 DNA follows: TGTGCCAGCAGCTTGGGCCAACCTAACTATGGCTACACCTTC. Translating gives CASSLGQPNYGYTF.

DNA for the CDR3: TGTGCCAGCATGCTACTAGCGGTCAATGAGCAGTTCTTC. It codes for CASMLLAVNEQFF. V is TRBV7-2 and J is TRBJ2-1; 8 positions match TRBD2. CDR3 size: 13 residues. Trimming removed 7 bases from V and 6 bases from J; junction bases left unmatched: 5. Germline-derived CDR1 and CDR2 are SGHTA and FQGNSA.